This T cell receptor beta chain was identified during a study of blood T cells in healthy people across ages. Whole-study context: In model experiments, template switching was able to capture about one barcoded beta molecule for every two T cells that were present. Findings and caveats of the study: TCR beta diversity correlated strongly with naive T cell percentage.

Each sample provided at least 6 micrograms of extracted total RNA. The ends were cut back, 5 bases at V and 3 bases at J, with 14 bases in the middle. This CDR3 region has 16 residues. Combining a sample-barcoded 5' primer with a J-beta primer mix, a second PCR ran for about 6 to 12 cycles. TCRdb re-derived calls from the 5' RACE reads in MiXCR, one entry per CDR3 protein. The sample comprises fewer than 1.5 million distinct CDR3 sequences, 42% of which are singletons, and 6.5% to 10% rests with the top ten. This clonotype was seen only a few times. The target antigen is unknown. The clonotype comes from a woman between 18 and 29 years old in good health. J is TRBJ2-6 and V is TRBV12-3 or TRBV12-4; D is perhaps TRBD2 (5 bases). Sequencing input: blood. The CDR3 protein is CASSTREGVGANVLTF. The DNA for the CDR3 is TGTGCCAGCAGTACGAGGGAAGGTGTTGGGGCCAACGTCCTGACTTTC.